The sequence of this T cell receptor (beta chain) was determined in a study of T-cell reconstitution after alpha-beta-depleted transplantation in children. This clonotype was counted many times. The germline CDR1 and CDR2 sequences are MNHEY and SVGAGI. This CDR3 is built from 15 residues. Trimming at V came to 5 bases and at J to 3 bases, leaving 7 bases not matched to a gene. Library preparation (for TCRbeta) was performed with unique molecular identifiers. Using its own MiXCR run on the PCR reads, TCRdb lists one record per CDR3 protein. The sample comprises roughly 10,000 distinct CDR3 sequences, 14% of which are singletons, and over 45% rests with the top ten.

This rearrangement joins TRBV6-5 to TRBJ2-7, with 10 positions matching TRBD1. The receptor comes from a male patient younger than 18 who had a stem cell transplant for acute lymphoblastic leukemia, so the T cells may come from the graft donor. The material sequenced was PBMCs, mostly from graft donor cells, taken 60 days after TCRalphabeta/CD19-depleted stem cell transplant. In DNA, the CDR3 is TGTGCCAGCAGTCCACCGACAGGGGGCTACTACGAGCAGTACTTC. It translates to CASSPPTGGYYEQYF.